The 29 T cell receptor beta chains below come from one sample, sequenced in a study of blood T cell repertoires in COVID-19. The table came from immunoSEQ multiplex PCR; TCRdb's copy has only in-frame clones and leaves some out. This repertoire shows over 450,000 clones, around nine tenths found once; its top ten account for 7.8%. The sequencing input was peripheral blood. The receptors were gathered from a woman aged 45-60 years with COVID-19, enrolled during active disease.

The chain employs TRBV10-3 and TRBJ2-2; D possibly corresponds to TRBD2 (7 bases). Germline CDR1 reads ENHRY; CDR2 reads SYGVKD. Trimming removed 4 bases from V and 4 bases from J, with 19 bases in between. The CDR3 loop spans 17 amino acids. The CDR3 protein is CAISAGVAGVGTGELFF. CDR3 nucleotides: TGTGCCATCAGTGCAGGGGTTGCGGGGGTCGGCACCGGGGAGCTGTTTTTT.

The chain joins TRBV27 to TRBJ1-1; D unresolved. The CDR3 covers 15 residues. Germline CDR1 and CDR2: MNHEY and SMNVEV (reference sequence). V was shortened by 2 bases and J by 1 base, with 11 bases between the two germline ends. The CDR3 region has the DNA TGTGCCAGCAGTTTAGCGGGCAGTTCGAACACTGAAGCTTTCTTT. As protein: CASSLAGSSNTEAFF.

This chain joins TRBV30 and TRBJ1-5; no clear D. The germline V and J ends were trimmed by 0 bases and 8 bases, with 17 bases remaining between them. CDR1 is GTSNPN and CDR2 is SVGIG in the germline V gene (reference sequence). This CDR3 has 15 amino acids. CDR3 residues: CAWSVGDRVLKPQHF. In nucleotides, the CDR3 is TGTGCCTGGAGTGTTGGAGACCGGGTGTTGAAGCCCCAGCATTTT. The full variable domain, rest sourced from reference TRBV30 and TRBJ1-5, is SQTIHQWPATLVQPVGSPLSLECTVEGTSNPNLYWYRQAAGRGLQLLFYSVGIGQISSEVPQNLSASRPQDRQFILSSKKLLLSDSGFYLCAWSVGDRVLKPQHFGDGTRLSIL.

The CDR3 reads CASNQGAWDTEAFF. CDR3 DNA: TGTGCCAGCAATCAGGGGGCTTGGGACACTGAAGCTTTCTTT. The chain is built from TRBV6-5 and TRBJ1-1; TRBD1 matches at 8 bases. With V trimmed by 7 bases and J by 3 bases, 7 bases remained unmatched. The germline gives CDR1 MNHEY, CDR2 SVGAGI. The CDR3 loop spans 14 amino acids.

The J gene is TRBJ1-2, the V gene TRBV28, with D unclear. CDR1 and CDR2 (germline): MDHEN, SYDVKM. Trimming took off 6 bases at V and 7 bases at J, with 21 bases between the two ends. The CDR3 sequence is 15 residues long. The DNA of the CDR3 is TGTGCCAGCAGAATATCTAGGGTAACTGGAGGTGGCTACACCTTC. Protein: CASRISRVTGGGYTF.

V is TRBV5-1 and J is TRBJ2-7; tentatively, D is TRBD1 (6 bases). V lost 4 bases and J 2 bases, leaving 10 bases between the germline ends. This CDR3 contains 13 residues. Germline loops: CDR1 SGHRS, CDR2 YFSETQ. CDR3 nucleotides: TGCGCCAGCAGCCCTGACAGGCCCTACGAGCAGTACTTC. This codes for CASSPDRPYEQYF.

The chain couples TRBV11-3 to TRBJ2-7; tentatively, D is TRBD2 (6 bases). Germline-derived CDR1 and CDR2 are SGHNT and YENEEA. The CDR3 sequence is 14 residues long. The V end was cut by 5 bases, the J end by 6 bases, with 17 bases between. This chain's CDR3 is CASSPTGDLGEQYF. CDR3 nucleotides: TGTGCCAGCAGCCCCACGGGGGATCTCGGCGAGCAGTACTTC. The variable domain in full, completed from reference TRBV11-3 and TRBJ2-7, reads EAGVVQSPRYKIIEKKQPVAFWCNPISGHNTLYWYLQNLGQGPELLIRYENEEAVDDSQLPKDRFSAERLKGVDSTLKIQPAELGDSAVYLCASSPTGDLGEQYFGPGTRLTVT.

V gene TRBV29-1 combines with J gene TRBJ1-1; perhaps TRBD1 as D (5 bases). The V gene lost 6 bases and the J gene lost 7 bases, with 12 bases spanning the gap. The V gene's germline CDR1 is SQVTM and CDR2 ANQGSEA. CDR3 length equals 11 residues. The CDR3 nucleotides are TGCAGCGTCCAGGGCGGGGGTGAAGCTTTCTTT. Its translation: CSVQGGGEAFF.

As regards this clone: A read error may produce the germline difference seen at one junction end. The same CDR3 arises from other DNA sequences in this sample as well. The V gene is TRBV10-3, the J gene TRBJ1-2; 9 bases are shared with TRBD1. The CDR3 has 13 residues. Germline CDR1 reads ENHRY; CDR2 reads SYGVKD. The CDR3 reads CAISGGQGYGYTF. The CDR3 nucleotides are TGTGCCATCAGTGGGGGACAGGGCTATGGTTACACCTTC.

This clone showed up just once. The V call is TRBV6-5, the J call TRBJ1-4; 8 positions agree with TRBD1. Germline V gives CDR1 MNHEY, CDR2 SVGAGI. This CDR3 comprises 15 residues. The V gene end was trimmed by 4 bases and the J gene end by 8 bases; junction bases not matched to a gene: 9. This CDR3 is CASSSFQGAGEKLFF. Here the CDR3 DNA reads TGTGCCAGCAGTTCATTCCAGGGGGCAGGGGAAAAACTGTTTTTT.

This clone was seen a handful of times. The CDR3 DNA is TGTGCCAGCAGCTTTTACGGGGTGGCTAATGAAAAACTGTTTTTT. Encoded protein: CASSFYGVANEKLFF. The chain uses TRBV7-9 and TRBJ1-4; D is unclear. Between the trimmed V and J ends, which lost 3 bases and 3 bases, there was a span of 11 bases. Germline-derived CDR1 and CDR2 are SEHNR and FQNEAQ (reference sequence). This CDR3 has 15 amino acids.

V and J are TRBV30 and TRBJ2-5; 8 bases are shared with TRBD1. This CDR3 contains 13 residues. With V trimmed by 4 bases and J by 2 bases, 3 bases remained unmatched. The germline gives CDR1 GTSNPN, CDR2 SVGIG (reference sequence). CDR3 DNA sequence: TGTGCCTGGAACAGGGGGAGGCAAGAGACCCAGTACTTC. This sequence encodes CAWNRGRQETQYF.

This chain uses TRBV11-2 with TRBJ2-7; TRBD1 agrees at 10 bases. V shed 4 bases and J 7 bases; nucleotides not matched to a gene: 10. The CDR3 runs to 15 residues. Germline-derived CDR1 and CDR2 are SGHAT and FQNNGV. CDR3 residues: CASSSSTGGKREQYF. Written as DNA, the CDR3 is TGTGCCAGCAGCTCCTCGACAGGGGGCAAGAGGGAGCAGTACTTC.

The gene calls are TRBV11-2 and TRBJ1-1; D is undetermined. V lost 6 bases and J 0 bases, leaving 17 bases between the germline ends. The CDR3 covers 16 residues. Germline V gives CDR1 SGHAT, CDR2 FQNNGV. CDR3 region: CASRHTLGAMNTEAFF. Written as DNA, the CDR3 is TGTGCCAGCAGACATACCCTCGGAGCAATGAACACTGAAGCTTTCTTT.

This rearrangement joins TRBV18 to TRBJ2-1; D may be TRBD1 (6 bases). This CDR3 has 15 amino acids. Germline V gives CDR1 KGHSH, CDR2 LQKENI. V dropped 9 bases and J dropped 5 bases, with 20 bases sitting between them. CDR3 in amino acids: CARYRAAGANNEQFF. CDR3 bases: TGTGCCAGATACAGGGCGGCCGGGGCAAACAATGAGCAGTTCTTC.

The chain employs TRBV5-4 and TRBJ1-1, with D maybe TRBD1 (5 bases). Germline V gene sequence: CDR1 SGHNT, CDR2 YYREEE (reference sequence). The V end lost 0 bases, the J end lost 1 base, and 13 bases lay between the germline ends. The CDR3 is made up of 16 amino acids. For the CDR3, the DNA is TGTGCCAGCAGCTTGGATGGTCTGGGGGGGAACACTGAAGCTTTCTTT. It yields the protein CASSLDGLGGNTEAFF.

The chain uses TRBV3-1 (or the pseudogene TRBV3-2) and TRBJ2-2, with D maybe TRBD1 (6 bases). Trimming took 3 bases from V and 8 from J, leaving 13 bases between them. Germline V gene lookup returns CDR1 LGHDT and CDR2 YNNKEL (reference sequence). This CDR3 contains 14 residues. This chain's CDR3 is CASSHLDRSGELFF. Here the CDR3 DNA reads TGTGCCAGCAGCCACCTCGACAGGTCGGGGGAGCTGTTTTTT.

The J gene is TRBJ2-7, the V gene TRBV13; D uncertain. V was cut by 2 bases and J by 2 bases, with 4 bases left in between. CDR3 length: 12 residues. In germline, CDR1 is PRHDT, CDR2 FYEKMQ (reference sequence). CDR3 nucleotides: TGTGCCAGCAGCTTACAGGCCTACGAGCAGTACTTC. As protein: CASSLQAYEQYF.

V gene TRBV2 combines with J gene TRBJ1-3; D may be TRBD1 (6 bases). The CDR3 sequence is 15 residues long. Germline V gives CDR1 SNHLY, CDR2 FYNNEI. Deletions cut 1 base from V and 4 bases from J, with 11 bases between. The CDR3: CASSEEWDTGNTIYF. Here the CDR3 DNA reads TGTGCCAGCAGTGAAGAGTGGGACACCGGAAACACCATATATTTT.

This chain connects TRBV5-1 to TRBJ2-5, with 7 bases aligning to TRBD2. Germline V CDR1 and CDR2: SGHRS, YFSETQ. Losses at the gene ends were 1 base for V and 2 bases for J; bases not matched to a gene: 5. The CDR3 loop spans 15 amino acids. This chain's CDR3 is CASSLNPGLQETQYF. The CDR3 DNA is TGCGCCAGCAGCTTGAACCCGGGACTACAAGAGACCCAGTACTTC. Full variable domain (outside the CDR3, taken from reference TRBV5-1 and TRBJ2-5): KAGVTQTPRYLIKTRGQQVTLSCSPISGHRSVSWYQQTPGQGLQFLFEYFSETQRNKGNFPGRFSGRQFSNSRSEMNVSTLELGDSALYLCASSLNPGLQETQYFGPGTRLLVL.

DNA of the CDR3: TGCGCCAGCAGCCAAGGAGCCCCAAGCCTAGGAGATACGCAGTATTTT. It translates to CASSQGAPSLGDTQYF. The chain has TRBV4-1 and TRBJ2-3; D is undetermined. Germline V CDR1 and CDR2: MGHRA, YSYEKL. The CDR3 extends over 16 amino acids. Trimming took off 1 base at V and 5 bases at J, with 16 bases between the two ends.

This clone was detected a few times. The CDR3 loop is CASSPGQVPYEQYF. CDR3 nucleotide sequence: TGTGCCAGTAGTCCGGGACAAGTCCCGTACGAGCAGTACTTC. The V call is TRBV19, the J call TRBJ2-7, with a tentative D call TRBD1 (6 bases). This CDR3 has 14 amino acids. The germline CDR1 and CDR2 sequences are LNHDA and SQIVND (reference sequence). V lost 5 bases, J lost 4 bases, and 15 bases lay in between.

The rearrangement joins TRBV29-1 to TRBJ1-4; 8 bases align to TRBD1. The germline V gene has CDR1 SQVTM and CDR2 ANQGSEA. The CDR3 contains 13 residues. Trimming took 7 bases from V and 10 from J; bases not matched to a gene: 11. The CDR3: CSAPYSGGGKLFF. Here the CDR3 DNA reads TGCAGCGCCCCTTACTCAGGGGGCGGAAAACTGTTTTTT.

The chain couples TRBV9 to TRBJ2-5; no firm D call. Trimming pared 6 bases from V and 1 base from J, leaving 19 bases between. This CDR3 region has 16 residues. Germline CDR1 SGDLS, CDR2 YYNGEE. The CDR3 sequence: CASTKGQADTQETQYF. The DNA of the CDR3 is TGTGCCAGCACCAAAGGTCAGGCCGATACCCAAGAGACCCAGTACTTC.

The rearrangement uses TRBV28 and TRBJ1-1; 8 bases map to TRBD1. Germline-derived CDR1 and CDR2 are MDHEN and SYDVKM. This CDR3 has 16 residues. After removal of 6 bases from V and 5 bases from J, the junction contained 14 bases not matched to a gene. This chain's CDR3 is CASSRRGQGARTEAFF. The CDR3 DNA follows: TGTGCCAGCAGCCGTAGGGGGCAGGGGGCTAGGACTGAAGCTTTCTTT. The complete variable domain, with remaining parts taken from reference TRBV28 and TRBJ1-1, reads DVKVTQSSRYLVKRTGEKVFLECVQDMDHENMFWYRQDPGLGLRLIYFSYDVKMKEKGDIPEGYSVSREKKERFSLILESASTNQTSMYLCASSRRGQGARTEAFFGQGTRLTVV.

The rearrangement uses TRBV10-3 and TRBJ2-3; weak D call: TRBD2 (5 bases). The length of the CDR3 is 13 residues. Trimming shortened V by 6 bases and J by 2 bases, and 9 bases separated the two germline ends. Germline assignment: CDR1 ENHRY and CDR2 SYGVKD. CDR3 DNA sequence: TGTGCCATCAGCCCAGCGGACACAGATACGCAGTATTTT. It translates to CAISPADTDTQYF.

The CDR3 reads CSASFGQGETQYF. DNA for the CDR3: TGCAGTGCTAGTTTCGGACAGGGGGAGACCCAGTACTTC. This rearrangement joins TRBV20-1 to TRBJ2-5; 9 nucleotides line up with TRBD1. In germline, CDR1 is DFQATT, CDR2 SNEGSKA (reference sequence). J lost 5 bases, V lost 3 bases, and 4 bases had no gene match. The CDR3 runs to 13 residues.

This clone occurred a few times. The sample has other DNA sequences that encode this CDR3 too. V gene TRBV19 combines with J gene TRBJ1-1; no reliable D call. This CDR3 comprises 13 residues. The ends were cut back, 3 bases at V and 1 base at J, with 6 bases in the middle. Germline CDR1 reads LNHDA; CDR2 reads SQIVND (reference sequence). CDR3 protein: CASSISRNTEAFF. The DNA for the CDR3 is TGTGCCAGTAGTATTAGCAGGAACACTGAAGCTTTCTTT.

The V call is TRBV27, the J call TRBJ1-2; 8 bases are shared with TRBD1. The germline V gene has CDR1 MNHEY and CDR2 SMNVEV (reference sequence). The length of the CDR3 is 14 residues. The V segment lost 4 bases and the J segment 8 bases; nucleotides outside the gene matches: 9. The CDR3 protein is CASSSTGVRGGYTF. The CDR3 DNA follows: TGTGCCAGCAGTTCGACAGGGGTAAGGGGAGGCTACACCTTC.